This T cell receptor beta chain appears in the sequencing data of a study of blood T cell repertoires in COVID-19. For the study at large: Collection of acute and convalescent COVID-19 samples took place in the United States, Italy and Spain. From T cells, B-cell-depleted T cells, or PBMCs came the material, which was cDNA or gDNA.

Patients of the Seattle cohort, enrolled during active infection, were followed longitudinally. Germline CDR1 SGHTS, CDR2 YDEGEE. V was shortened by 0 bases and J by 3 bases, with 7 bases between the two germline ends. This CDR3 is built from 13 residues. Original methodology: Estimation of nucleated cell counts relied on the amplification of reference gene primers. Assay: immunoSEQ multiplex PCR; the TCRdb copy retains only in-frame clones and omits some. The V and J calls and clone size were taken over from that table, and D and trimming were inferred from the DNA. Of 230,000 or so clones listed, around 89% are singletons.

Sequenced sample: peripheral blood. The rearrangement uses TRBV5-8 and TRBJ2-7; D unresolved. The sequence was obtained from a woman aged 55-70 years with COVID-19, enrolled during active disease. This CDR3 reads CASSLDSYYEQYF. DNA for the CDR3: TGTGCCAGCAGCTTGGACAGTTACTACGAGCAGTACTTC.